This TCR beta chain came from a study of blood T cells in healthy people across ages. This clonotype was recorded a few times. V gave up 4 bases and J gave up 0 bases; unmatched junction bases: 12. In germline, CDR1 is DFQATT, CDR2 SNEGSKA (reference sequence). The length of the CDR3 is 18 residues. A second about 6 to 12 cycle PCR used barcoded and J-beta primers. TCRdb ran MiXCR on the 5' RACE reads and lists one entry per CDR3 protein. The repertoire includes 900,000 to 950,000 distinct CDR3 sequences, 25% to 35% of them detected once, and 10% to 13% sits in the top ten. These data were likewise used in another study, on T cells of mothers and their children.

The TCR sequence derives from a middle-aged woman in good health. The genes are TRBV20-1 and TRBJ2-1; 10 nucleotides align to TRBD1. Material: blood. CDR3 protein: CSANGQGVGISSYNEQFF. The CDR3 nucleotides are TGCAGTGCTAACGGACAGGGGGTCGGTATTAGCTCCTACAATGAGCAGTTCTTC.